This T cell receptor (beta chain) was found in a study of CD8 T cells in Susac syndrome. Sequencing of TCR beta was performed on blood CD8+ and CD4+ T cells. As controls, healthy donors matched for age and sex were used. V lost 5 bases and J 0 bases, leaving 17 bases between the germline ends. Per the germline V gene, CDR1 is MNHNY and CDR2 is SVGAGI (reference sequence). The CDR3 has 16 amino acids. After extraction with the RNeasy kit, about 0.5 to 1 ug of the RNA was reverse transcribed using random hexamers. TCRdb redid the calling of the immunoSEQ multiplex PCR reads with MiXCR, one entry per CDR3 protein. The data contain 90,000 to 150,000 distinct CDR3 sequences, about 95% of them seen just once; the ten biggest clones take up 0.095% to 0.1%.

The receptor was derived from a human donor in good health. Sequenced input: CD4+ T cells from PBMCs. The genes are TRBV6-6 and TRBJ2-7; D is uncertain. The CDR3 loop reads CASSVDPATPSYEQYF. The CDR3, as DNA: TGTGCCAGCAGTGTGGACCCCGCAACCCCCTCCTACGAGCAGTACTTC.